Following are 14 T cell receptor beta chains from one sample sequenced in a study of human T cells and chemical hapten exposure. Time point reported: pre-sensitization, week 0. Treatment of the sample: therapeutic diphenylcyclopropenone sensitization with weekly scalp DPC. TCRdb reprocessed the RACE reads via MiXCR and lists one record per CDR3 protein. The sample has about 380,000 distinct CDR3 sequences, around 5.5% seen once. The sample was whole blood, taken in connection with sensitization to the hapten diphenylcyclopropenone (DPC). The receptors here all came from a woman aged 45-65 years with alopecia areata. Some clones in this sample may be carry-over from other donors' samples.

This clonotype was recorded a few times. The rearrangement uses TRBV7-3 and TRBJ2-5; no clear D. CDR3 length: 16 amino acids. Trimming took off 5 bases at V and 5 bases at J, with 21 bases between the two ends. Germline-derived CDR1 and CDR2 are SGHTA and FQGTGA. Written as DNA, the CDR3 is TGTGCCAGCAGCCAAGGGCTCAATCGGAAGACGGAGACCCAGTACTTC. It yields the protein CASSQGLNRKTETQYF.

This clonotype has a count of ten or more. This chain links TRBV28 with TRBJ1-1, with unresolved D. Trimming cost V 5 bases and J 1 base, with 11 bases left between them. CDR1 is MDHEN and CDR2 is SYDVKM in the germline V gene. The CDR3 consists of 14 residues. The CDR3 loop reads CASSPPWRNTEAFF. The CDR3 DNA reads TGTGCCAGCAGTCCGCCCTGGAGGAACACTGAAGCTTTCTTT.

The V call is TRBV5-5, the J call TRBJ2-6; possibly TRBD1 or TRBD2 for D (5 bases each). This CDR3 contains 15 residues. Trimming pared 3 bases from V and 4 bases from J, leaving 11 bases between. Germline CDR1 SGHKS, CDR2 YYEKEE (reference sequence). CDR3 in amino acids: CASSSGPWGANVLTF. CDR3 DNA: TGTGCCAGCAGCTCGGGGCCATGGGGGGCCAACGTCCTGACTTTC.

The chain uses TRBV20-1 and TRBJ1-5; 7 bases align to TRBD1. The V gene's germline CDR1 is DFQATT and CDR2 SNEGSKA (reference sequence). The V segment lost 3 bases and the J segment 3 bases; nucleotides outside the gene matches: 8. The CDR3 is made up of 15 amino acids. CDR3 bases: TGCAGTGCTAGGCCCCCGGGACAGCTCAATCAGCCCCAGCATTTT. Its protein is CSARPPGQLNQPQHF.

This clonotype was counted many times. The chain carries TRBV5-1 and TRBJ1-1; D is unclear. Trimming pared 0 bases from V and 1 base from J, leaving 4 bases between. The CDR3 spans 13 residues. The germline V gene has CDR1 SGHRS and CDR2 YFSETQ. The CDR3, as DNA: TGCGCCAGCAGCTTGGACTGGAACACTGAAGCTTTCTTT. Encoded protein: CASSLDWNTEAFF.

The chain joins TRBV28 to TRBJ2-7; D is ambiguous. Trimming cost V 10 bases and J 1 base, with 11 bases left between them. The germline CDR1 and CDR2 sequences are MDHEN and SYDVKM. The CDR3 is made up of 12 amino acids. The CDR3: CATGIVSYEQYF. The CDR3 DNA follows: TGTGCCACCGGAATTGTTTCCTACGAGCAGTACTTC.

This clonotype was detected only a few times. The chain carries TRBV20-1 and TRBJ2-3, with D tentatively TRBD1 or TRBD2 (7 bases each). This CDR3 is built from 14 residues. Trimming removed 5 bases from V and 3 bases from J, with 15 bases in between. Germline V gene data show CDR1 as DFQATT and CDR2 as SNEGSKA (reference sequence). The CDR3 nucleotides are TGCAGTGCTCCCCAGGGGGGGTCGACAGATACGCAGTATTTT. Translation gives CSAPQGGSTDTQYF.

This clonotype occurred many times. The rearrangement uses TRBV7-6 and TRBJ2-4; 7 nucleotides line up with TRBD2. Germline lookup yields CDR1 SGHVS and CDR2 FNYEAQ. The CDR3 runs to 15 residues. Germline trimming cut 1 base from V and 2 bases from J; bases unmatched to any gene: 2. This CDR3 reads CASSLEAGSKNIQYF. The CDR3 nucleotides read TGTGCCAGCAGCTTAGAAGCGGGATCCAAAAACATTCAGTACTTC.

This clonotype was recorded a few times. The chain uses TRBV20-1 and TRBJ2-7; weak D call: TRBD1 (5 bases). V gave up 0 bases and J gave up 2 bases, with 11 bases separating them. Per germline, CDR1 DFQATT and CDR2 SNEGSKA (reference sequence). The CDR3 consists of 14 residues. CDR3 bases: TGCAGTGCTAGAGACTGGGGCGTGGCCTACGAGCAGTACTTC. Protein sequence: CSARDWGVAYEQYF.

This clonotype has a count of ten or more. The rearrangement uses TRBV7-9 and TRBJ2-1; 12 bases fit TRBD2. There are 15 residues in the CDR3. J lost 3 bases, V lost 5 bases, and 2 bases had no gene match. Germline values: CDR1 SEHNR, CDR2 FQNEAQ (reference sequence). For the CDR3, the DNA is TGTGCCAGCAGCCGGACTAGCGGGAACTACAATGAGCAGTTCTTC. Protein: CASSRTSGNYNEQFF.

This sequence joins TRBV13 and TRBJ1-3, with a weak D call TRBD1 (6 bases). Germline V CDR1 and CDR2: PRHDT, FYEKMQ (reference sequence). The CDR3 totals 16 residues. With 5 bases removed from V and 1 base from J, the gap between germline ends came to 15 bases. CDR3 sequence (DNA): TGTGCCAGCAGCGGAGGGGGGGCGAGTTCTGGAAACACCATATATTTT. Its protein is CASSGGGASSGNTIYF.

This clonotype came up many times. J is TRBJ2-7 and V is TRBV29-1; tentatively, D is TRBD1 (6 bases). Germline loops: CDR1 SQVTM, CDR2 ANQGSEA. V was pared by 4 bases and J by 5 bases, with 12 bases between. The CDR3 runs to 12 residues. The CDR3 DNA follows: TGCAGCGTTGCGCAGGGGAGCCACGAGCAGTACTTC. Its translation: CSVAQGSHEQYF.

This clonotype was found a few times. V gene TRBV10-3 combines with J gene TRBJ1-4, with TRBD1 matching over 7 bases. V was pared by 0 bases and J by 5 bases, with 3 bases of the junction left unmatched. Germline lookup yields CDR1 ENHRY and CDR2 SYGVKD. The CDR3 is 15 amino acids. CDR3 in amino acids: CAISESGGANEKLFF. The CDR3 DNA is TGTGCCATCAGTGAGTCAGGGGGCGCGAATGAAAAACTGTTTTTT.

In its sample, this clonotype was seen many times. This chain joins TRBV29-1 and TRBJ1-2, with 9 positions matching TRBD1. Per the germline V gene, CDR1 is SQVTM and CDR2 is ANQGSEA. There are 15 residues in the CDR3. V dropped 4 bases and J dropped 4; count of bases not matched to a gene: 10. This CDR3 reads CSVGGKGQGFYGYTF. The CDR3 coding sequence is TGCAGCGTTGGGGGAAAGGGACAGGGCTTCTATGGCTACACCTTC. The full variable domain, with the rest looked up from reference TRBV29-1 and TRBJ1-2, is SAVISQKPSRDICQRGTSLTIQCQVDSQVTMMFWYRQQPGQSLTLIATANQGSEATYESGFVIDKFPISRPNLTFSTLTVSNMSPEDSSIYLCSVGGKGQGFYGYTFGSGTRLTVV.